This T cell receptor beta chain originates from a study of OX40 agonist ivuxolimab in advanced cancers. Study context: It was permissible to have had prior anti-PD-1, anti-PD-L1 or anti-CTLA-4 therapy, and 40% had some. General study findings and limits: The study found that CD8+ T cells averaged more expanded clones than CD4+. Patients with a partial response at 0.1-3.0 mg/kg had among the lowest clonal expansion.

Sequenced by immunoSEQ multiplex PCR; TCRdb stores in-frame clones only, minus some. The sample consists of approximately 100,000 clones, roughly 88% of them appearing once. To note about this clone: Antigen: not known.

Germline-derived CDR1 and CDR2 are GTSNPN and SVGIG (reference sequence). The CDR3 length is 12 residues. Trimming removed 1 base from V and 3 bases from J, with 3 bases in between. The TCR sequence derives from an adult with an advanced solid tumor such as melanoma, head and neck, liver or kidney cancer. The genes are TRBV30 and TRBJ2-2; D remains ambiguous. The sample in question was CD4+ or CD8+ T cells sorted from blood, obtained in a trial of the OX40 agonist ivuxolimab. The CDR3 nucleotides read TGTGCCTGGAGTGAATACACCGGGGAGCTGTTTTTT. Amino acid sequence: CAWSEYTGELFF.